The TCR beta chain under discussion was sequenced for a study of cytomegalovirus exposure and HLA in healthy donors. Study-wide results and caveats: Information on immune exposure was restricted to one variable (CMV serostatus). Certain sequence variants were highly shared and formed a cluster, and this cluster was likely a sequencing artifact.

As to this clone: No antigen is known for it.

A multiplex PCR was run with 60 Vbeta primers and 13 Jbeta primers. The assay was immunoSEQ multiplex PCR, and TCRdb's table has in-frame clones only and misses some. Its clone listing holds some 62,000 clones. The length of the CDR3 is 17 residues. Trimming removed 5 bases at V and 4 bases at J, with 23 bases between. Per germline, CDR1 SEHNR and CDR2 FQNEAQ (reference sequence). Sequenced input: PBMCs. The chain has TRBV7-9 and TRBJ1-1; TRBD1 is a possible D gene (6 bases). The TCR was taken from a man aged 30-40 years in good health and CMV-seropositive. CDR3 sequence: CASSQMPGHKSTTEAFF. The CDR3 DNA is TGTGCCAGCAGCCAGATGCCGGGACACAAATCGACCACTGAAGCTTTCTTT.